This record concerns one T cell receptor beta chain sequence. The sample comes from a study of shared clonotypes between healthy human individuals. It was CD45RO-negative cells, positively selected for CCR7, that made up naive CD8 cells, with terminally differentiated effector memory CD45RA+ cells excluded. Measured with immunoSEQ multiplex PCR; TCRdb has only the in-frame clones, and not every one. The profile shows about 1.9 million clones, about 93% of them singletons. Germline-derived CDR1 and CDR2 are SGHNT and YYREEE (reference sequence). The CDR3 contains 11 residues. The V gene lost 0 bases and the J gene lost 5 bases, with 2 bases spanning the gap.

This clonotype was sampled from a man between 18 and 29 years old in good health. Some clones in this sample may be carry-over from other donors' samples. V is TRBV5-4 and J is TRBJ1-2; D call uncertain. Sequencing used naive CD8+ T cells from PBMCs. As DNA, the CDR3 is TGTGCCAGCAGCTTGGCGTATGGCTACACCTTC. It encodes CASSLAYGYTF.